This T cell receptor beta chain was captured by sequencing in a study of blood T cell repertoires in COVID-19. This table comes from immunoSEQ multiplex PCR, and its TCRdb copy is limited to in-frame clones, with some not included. The table records some 150,000 clones, 80% to 90% of them present only once. The CDR3 sequence is 15 residues long. Trimming stripped 1 base from V and 3 bases from J, with 10 bases between. Germline assignment: CDR1 SGHTA and CDR2 FQGNSA. This TCR came from a woman in her sixties or seventies with acute or convalescent COVID-19. The rearrangement links TRBV7-2 to TRBJ1-5; no clear D gene. Source material: peripheral blood. The CDR3 region has the DNA TGTGCCAGCAGCTTAGGGACGGACTTCAATCAGCCCCAGCATTTT. It yields the protein CASSLGTDFNQPQHF.